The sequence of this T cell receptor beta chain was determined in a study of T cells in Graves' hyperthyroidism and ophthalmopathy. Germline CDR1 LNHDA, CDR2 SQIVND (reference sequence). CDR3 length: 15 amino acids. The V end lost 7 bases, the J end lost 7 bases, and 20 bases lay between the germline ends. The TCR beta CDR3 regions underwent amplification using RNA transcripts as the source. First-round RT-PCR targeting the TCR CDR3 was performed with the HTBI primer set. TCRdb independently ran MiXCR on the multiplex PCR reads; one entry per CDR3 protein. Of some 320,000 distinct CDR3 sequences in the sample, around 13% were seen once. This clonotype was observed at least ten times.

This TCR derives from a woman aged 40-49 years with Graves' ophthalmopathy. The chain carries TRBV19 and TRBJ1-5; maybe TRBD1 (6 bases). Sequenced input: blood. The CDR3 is CASKREGGAAQPQHF. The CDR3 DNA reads TGTGCCAGTAAACGAGAAGGGGGAGCGGCACAGCCCCAGCATTTT.